This T cell receptor beta chain is from a study of a mutant IDH1 vaccine in newly diagnosed glioma. Study information: Investigators started vaccination 4-6 weeks after radiotherapy alone, or with temozolomide cycles.

Trimming took off 5 bases at V and 2 bases at J, with 16 bases between the two ends. The CDR3 extends over 16 amino acids. Germline V gene lookup returns CDR1 LNHNV and CDR2 YYDKDF (reference sequence). This sample's time point: week 5, during vaccination. Every vaccine dose comprised 300 ug of mutant IDH1 20-mer peptide plus topical imiquimod. Here immunoSEQ multiplex PCR was the method, and the copy in TCRdb shows in-frame clones only, minus some. The sample has 50,000 or so clones, more than 70% seen once. In regard to this clone: What it binds is not known.

The starting material was PBMCs, obtained from a glioma patient whose treatment included an IDH1 peptide vaccine. The rearrangement joins TRBV15 to TRBJ1-5, with D possibly being TRBD1 (6 bases). The sequence came from a woman in her 40s with glioma. The CDR3 bases are TGTGCCACCAGCCAGGGGCGGTATAATGGCAATCAGCCCCAGCATTTT. Its protein product is CATSQGRYNGNQPQHF.